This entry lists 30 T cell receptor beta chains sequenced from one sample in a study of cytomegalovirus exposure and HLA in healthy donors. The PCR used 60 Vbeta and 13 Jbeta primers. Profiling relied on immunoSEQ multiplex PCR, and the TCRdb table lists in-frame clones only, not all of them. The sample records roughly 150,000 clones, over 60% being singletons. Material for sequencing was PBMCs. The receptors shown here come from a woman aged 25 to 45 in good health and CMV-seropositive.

The CDR3 nucleotides read TGTGCCAGCAGCCGACGGACAGGGGGCACAGATACGCAGTATTTT. As protein: CASSRRTGGTDTQYF. This chain joins TRBV7-9 and TRBJ2-3, with 9 nucleotides matching TRBD1. The J segment lost 1 base and the V segment lost 5 bases, leaving 4 bases of the junction unmatched. Germline CDR1 and CDR2: SEHNR and FQNEAQ (reference sequence). The CDR3 is made up of 15 amino acids. Using reference TRBV7-9 and TRBJ2-3 for the parts outside the CDR3, the full variable domain is DTGVSQNPRHKITKRGQNVTFRCDPISEHNRLYWYRQTLGQGPEFLTYFQNEAQLEKSRLLSDRFSAERPKGSFSTLEIQRTEQGDSAMYLCASSRRTGGTDTQYFGPGTRLTVL.

CDR3 in amino acids: CASSYQGLYEQYF. CDR3 nucleotides: TGTGCCAGCTCATACCAGGGTCTCTACGAGCAGTACTTC. This chain links TRBV18 with TRBJ2-7; TRBD1 might be the D (5 bases). Per the germline V gene, CDR1 is KGHSH and CDR2 is LQKENI. This CDR3 is built from 13 residues. Trimming took off 5 bases at V and 3 bases at J, with 11 bases between the two ends.

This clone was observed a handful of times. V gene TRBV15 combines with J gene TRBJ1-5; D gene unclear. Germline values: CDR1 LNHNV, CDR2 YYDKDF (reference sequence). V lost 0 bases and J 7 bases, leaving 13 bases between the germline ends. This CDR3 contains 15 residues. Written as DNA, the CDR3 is TGTGCCACCAGCAGAGAAAGAGGAGTCGGACAGCCCCAGCATTTT. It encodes CATSRERGVGQPQHF.

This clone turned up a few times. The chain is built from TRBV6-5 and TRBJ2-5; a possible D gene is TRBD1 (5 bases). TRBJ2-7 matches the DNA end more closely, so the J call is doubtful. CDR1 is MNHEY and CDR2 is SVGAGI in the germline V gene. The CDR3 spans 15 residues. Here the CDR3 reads CASSYSTDKRYEQYF. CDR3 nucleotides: TGTGCCAGCAGTTACTCGACGGACAAACGGTACGAGCAGTACTTC.

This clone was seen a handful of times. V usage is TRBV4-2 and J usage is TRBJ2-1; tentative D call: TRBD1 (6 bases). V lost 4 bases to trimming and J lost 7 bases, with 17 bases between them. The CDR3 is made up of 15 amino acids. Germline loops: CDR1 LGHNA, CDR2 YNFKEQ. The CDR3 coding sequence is TGTGCCAGCAGCCTAGAACAGGGCAGTCAGAATGAGCAGTTCTTC. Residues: CASSLEQGSQNEQFF.

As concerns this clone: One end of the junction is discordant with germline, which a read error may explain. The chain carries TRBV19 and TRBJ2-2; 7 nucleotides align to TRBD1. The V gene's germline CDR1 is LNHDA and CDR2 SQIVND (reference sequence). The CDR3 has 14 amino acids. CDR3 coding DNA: TGTGCTAGTAACAGGGGTACGAACACCGGGGAGCTGTTTTTT. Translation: CASNRGTNTGELFF. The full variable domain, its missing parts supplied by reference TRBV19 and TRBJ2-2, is DGGITQSPKYLFRKEGQNVTLSCEQNLNHDAMYWYRQDPGQGLRLIYYSQIVNDFQKGDIAEGYSVSREKKESFPLTVTSAQKNPTAFYLCASNRGTNTGELFFGEGSRLTVL.

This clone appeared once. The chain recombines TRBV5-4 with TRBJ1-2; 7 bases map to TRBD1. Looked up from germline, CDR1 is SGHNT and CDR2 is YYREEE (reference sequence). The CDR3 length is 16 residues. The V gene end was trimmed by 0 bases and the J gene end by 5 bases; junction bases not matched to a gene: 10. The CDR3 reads CASSLGDSRVRYGYTF. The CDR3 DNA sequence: TGTGCCAGCAGCTTGGGGGACAGCCGAGTAAGATATGGCTACACCTTC.

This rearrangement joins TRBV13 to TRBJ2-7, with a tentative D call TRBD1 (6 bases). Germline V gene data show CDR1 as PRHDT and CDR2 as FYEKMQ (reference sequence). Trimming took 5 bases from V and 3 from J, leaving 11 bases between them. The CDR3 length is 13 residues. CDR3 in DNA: TGTGCCAGCAGCGGCCAGGGGAACTACGAGCAGTACTTC. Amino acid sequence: CASSGQGNYEQYF.

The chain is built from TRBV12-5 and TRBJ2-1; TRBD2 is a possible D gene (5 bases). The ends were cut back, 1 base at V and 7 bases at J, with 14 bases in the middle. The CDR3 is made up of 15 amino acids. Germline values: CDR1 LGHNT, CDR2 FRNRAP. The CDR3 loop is CASGLGAGSRNEQFF. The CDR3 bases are TGTGCTAGTGGTTTGGGTGCGGGCTCGAGGAATGAGCAGTTCTTC.

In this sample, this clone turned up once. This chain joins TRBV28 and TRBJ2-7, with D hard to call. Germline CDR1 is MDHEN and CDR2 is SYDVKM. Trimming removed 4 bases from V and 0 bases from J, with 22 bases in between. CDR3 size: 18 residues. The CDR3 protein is CASSSMTVLALSSYEQYF. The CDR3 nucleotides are TGTGCCAGCAGTTCCATGACGGTTTTAGCTCTGTCCTCCTACGAGCAGTACTTC.

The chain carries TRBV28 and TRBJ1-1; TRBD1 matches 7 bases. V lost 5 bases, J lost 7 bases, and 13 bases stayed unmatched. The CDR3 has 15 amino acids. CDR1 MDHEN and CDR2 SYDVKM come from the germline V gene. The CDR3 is CASSHPLTGRFEAFF. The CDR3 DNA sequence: TGTGCCAGCAGTCACCCATTGACAGGGAGATTTGAAGCTTTCTTT. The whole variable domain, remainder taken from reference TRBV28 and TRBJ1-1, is DVKVTQSSRYLVKRTGEKVFLECVQDMDHENMFWYRQDPGLGLRLIYFSYDVKMKEKGDIPEGYSVSREKKERFSLILESASTNQTSMYLCASSHPLTGRFEAFFGQGTRLTVV.

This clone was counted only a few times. The CDR3 DNA follows: TGCGCCAGCAGCACGGGGTTTTCGGATACGCAGTATTTT. Translation: CASSTGFSDTQYF. The chain combines TRBV10-1 with TRBJ2-3; tentatively, D is TRBD2 (5 bases). V was shortened by 6 bases and J by 6 bases, with 13 bases between the two germline ends. The CDR3 runs to 13 residues. The germline CDR1 and CDR2 sequences are WNHNN and SYGVQD (reference sequence).

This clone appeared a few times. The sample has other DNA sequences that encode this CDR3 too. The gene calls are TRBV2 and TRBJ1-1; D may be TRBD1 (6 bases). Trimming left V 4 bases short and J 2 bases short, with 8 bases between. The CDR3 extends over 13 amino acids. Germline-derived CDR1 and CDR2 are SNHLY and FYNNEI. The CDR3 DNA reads TGTGCCAGCAGTGGGGACACTAACACTGAAGCTTTCTTT. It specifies CASSGDTNTEAFF.

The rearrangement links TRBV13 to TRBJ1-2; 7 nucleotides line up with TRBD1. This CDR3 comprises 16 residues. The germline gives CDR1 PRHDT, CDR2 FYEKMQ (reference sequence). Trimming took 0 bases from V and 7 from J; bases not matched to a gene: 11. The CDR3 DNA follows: TGTGCCAGCAGCTTAGGGGACAGGAACGCAGCTGGTGGCTACACCTTC. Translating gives CASSLGDRNAAGGYTF.

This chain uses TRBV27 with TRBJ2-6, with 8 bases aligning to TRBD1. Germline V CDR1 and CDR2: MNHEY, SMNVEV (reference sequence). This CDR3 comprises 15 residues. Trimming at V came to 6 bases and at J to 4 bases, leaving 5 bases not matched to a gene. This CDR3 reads CASRGTGGGANVLTF. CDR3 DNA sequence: TGTGCCAGCAGGGGGACAGGAGGAGGGGCCAACGTCCTGACTTTC.

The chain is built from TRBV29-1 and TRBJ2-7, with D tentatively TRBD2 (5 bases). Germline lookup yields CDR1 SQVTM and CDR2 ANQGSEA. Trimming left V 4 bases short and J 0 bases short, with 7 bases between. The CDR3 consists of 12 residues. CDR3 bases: TGCAGCGTTGGTCGGGACTCCTACGAGCAGTACTTC. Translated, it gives CSVGRDSYEQYF.

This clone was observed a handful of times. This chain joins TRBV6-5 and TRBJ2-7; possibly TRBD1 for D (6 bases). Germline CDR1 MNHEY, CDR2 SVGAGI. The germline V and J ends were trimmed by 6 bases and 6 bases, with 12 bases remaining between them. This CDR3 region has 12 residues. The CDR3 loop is CASRRQDGEQYF. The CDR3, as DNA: TGTGCCAGCAGGCGACAGGACGGCGAGCAGTACTTC.

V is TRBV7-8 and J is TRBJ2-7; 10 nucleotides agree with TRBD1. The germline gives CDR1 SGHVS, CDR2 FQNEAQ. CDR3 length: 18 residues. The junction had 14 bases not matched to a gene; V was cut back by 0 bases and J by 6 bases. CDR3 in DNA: TGTGCCAGCAGCTTAGCGGGAGTTTGGGACAGGGGAAAAGGCGAGCAGTACTTC. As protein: CASSLAGVWDRGKGEQYF.

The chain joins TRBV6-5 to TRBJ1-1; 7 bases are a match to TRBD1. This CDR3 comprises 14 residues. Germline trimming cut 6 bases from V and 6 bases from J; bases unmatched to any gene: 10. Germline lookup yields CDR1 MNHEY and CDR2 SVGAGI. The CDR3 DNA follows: TGTGCCAGCAGCCTAGGGGGCGCCTCGGCTGAAGCTTTCTTT. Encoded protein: CASSLGGASAEAFF.

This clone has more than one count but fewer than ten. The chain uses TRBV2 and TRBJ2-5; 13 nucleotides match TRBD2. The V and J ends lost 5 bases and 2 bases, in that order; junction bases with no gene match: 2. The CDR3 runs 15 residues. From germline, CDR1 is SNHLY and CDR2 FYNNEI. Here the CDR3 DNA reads TGTGCCAGCAGTAGACTAGCGGGGGGACAAGAGACCCAGTACTTC. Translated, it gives CASSRLAGGQETQYF.

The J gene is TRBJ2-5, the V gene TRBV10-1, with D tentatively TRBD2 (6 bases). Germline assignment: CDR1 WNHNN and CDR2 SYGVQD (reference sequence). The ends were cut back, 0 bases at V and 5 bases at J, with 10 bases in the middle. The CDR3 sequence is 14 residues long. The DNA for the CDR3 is TGCGCCAGCAGTGAGTCAACTAGCAGGGAGACCCAGTACTTC. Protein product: CASSESTSRETQYF.

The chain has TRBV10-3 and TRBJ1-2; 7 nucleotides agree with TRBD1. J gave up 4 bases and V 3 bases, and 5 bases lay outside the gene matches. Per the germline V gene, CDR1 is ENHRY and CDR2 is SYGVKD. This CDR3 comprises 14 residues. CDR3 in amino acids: CAISEGGGPYGYTF. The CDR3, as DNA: TGTGCCATCAGTGAAGGAGGGGGCCCCTATGGCTACACCTTC.

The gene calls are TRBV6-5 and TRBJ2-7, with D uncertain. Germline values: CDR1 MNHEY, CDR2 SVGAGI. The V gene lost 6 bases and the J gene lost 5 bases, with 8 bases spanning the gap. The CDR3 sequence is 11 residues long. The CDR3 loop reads CASRSSHEQYF. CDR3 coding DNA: TGTGCCAGCAGGTCGTCCCACGAGCAGTACTTC.

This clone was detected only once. The CDR3 sequence is CAIRPGTIGYNEQFF. The DNA for the CDR3 is TGTGCCATCAGACCTGGGACTATAGGGTACAATGAGCAGTTCTTC. J is TRBJ2-1 and V is TRBV10-3, with 7 nucleotides matching TRBD2. Germline lookup yields CDR1 ENHRY and CDR2 SYGVKD. CDR3 length: 15 residues. The trim removed 6 bases at V and 4 bases at J, leaving 9 bases unmatched.

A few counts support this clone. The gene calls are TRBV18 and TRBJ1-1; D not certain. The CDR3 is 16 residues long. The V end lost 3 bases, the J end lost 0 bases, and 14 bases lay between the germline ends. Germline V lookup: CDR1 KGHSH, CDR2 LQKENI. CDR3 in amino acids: CASSPNQNNMNTEAFF. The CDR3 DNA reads TGTGCCAGCTCACCGAATCAAAATAACATGAACACTGAAGCTTTCTTT.

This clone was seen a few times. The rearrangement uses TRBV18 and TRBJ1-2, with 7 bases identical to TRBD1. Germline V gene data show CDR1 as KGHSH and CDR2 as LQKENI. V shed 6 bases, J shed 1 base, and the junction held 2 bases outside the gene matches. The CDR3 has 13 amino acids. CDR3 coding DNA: TGTGCCAGCTCGCGACAGGGTAACTATGGCTACACCTTC. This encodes CASSRQGNYGYTF.

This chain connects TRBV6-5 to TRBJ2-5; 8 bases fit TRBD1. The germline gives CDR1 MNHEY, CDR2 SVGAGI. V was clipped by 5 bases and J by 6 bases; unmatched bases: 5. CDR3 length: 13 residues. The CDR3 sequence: CASSLTGGKTQYF. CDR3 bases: TGTGCCAGCAGTCTAACAGGGGGTAAGACCCAGTACTTC.

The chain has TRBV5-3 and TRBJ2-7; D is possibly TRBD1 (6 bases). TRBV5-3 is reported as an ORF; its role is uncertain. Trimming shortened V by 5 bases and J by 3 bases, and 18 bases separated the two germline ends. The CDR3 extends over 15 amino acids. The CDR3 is CARRSRRGHIYEQYF. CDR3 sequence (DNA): TGTGCCAGAAGATCGCGCAGGGGTCATATCTACGAGCAGTACTTC.

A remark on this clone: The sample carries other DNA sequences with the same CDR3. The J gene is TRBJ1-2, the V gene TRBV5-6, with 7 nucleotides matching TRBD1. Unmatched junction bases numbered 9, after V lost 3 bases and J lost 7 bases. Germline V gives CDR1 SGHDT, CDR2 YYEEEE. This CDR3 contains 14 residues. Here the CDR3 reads CASSSTRQGVGYTF. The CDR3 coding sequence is TGTGCCAGCAGCTCTACTCGACAGGGCGTTGGCTACACCTTC.

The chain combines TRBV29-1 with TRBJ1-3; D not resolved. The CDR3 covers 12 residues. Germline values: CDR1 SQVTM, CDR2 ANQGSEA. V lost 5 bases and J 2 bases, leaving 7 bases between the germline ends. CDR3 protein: CSVLTAGNTIYF. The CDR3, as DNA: TGCAGCGTTCTGACTGCTGGAAACACCATATATTTT.